Shown below are 7 T cell receptor beta chains from a single sample sequenced in a study of neurological immune-mediated disorders. TCRdb recomputed calls from the 5' RACE reads with MiXCR, one row per CDR3 protein. Seen here are fewer than 30,000 distinct CDR3 sequences, about an eighth observed once, and the top ten hold roughly 17%. Sequenced: PBMCs. The origin of the receptors is a woman aged 40 to 50 with HTLV-1-associated myelopathy (HAM/TSP).

Ten or more counts support this clonotype. The chain employs TRBV20-1 and TRBJ2-7, with 8 bases matching TRBD2. The trim removed 2 bases at V and 4 bases at J, leaving 10 bases unmatched. Germline values: CDR1 DFQATT, CDR2 SNEGSKA (reference sequence). This CDR3 is built from 15 residues. The CDR3 DNA reads as TGCAGTGCTAGACTAGGGGTGGAGCGGGGGTACGAGCAGTACGTC. Protein product: CSARLGVERGYEQYV.

At least ten counts were recorded for this clonotype. This may come from a read error, since a much larger clone is one base off. This sequence joins TRBV7-8 and TRBJ2-1; 7 positions agree with TRBD1. Germline CDR1 reads SGHVS; CDR2 reads FQNEAQ. The V and J ends lost 3 bases and 7 bases, in that order; junction bases with no gene match: 3. The CDR3 is made up of 13 amino acids. In DNA form, the CDR3 reads TGTGCCAGCAGCTTCGACAGGGAAAATGAGCAGTTCTTC. Residues: CASSFDRENEQFF.

This clonotype was seen many times. The chain recombines TRBV20-1 with TRBJ1-5; no clear D gene. The CDR3 totals 13 residues. The germline gives CDR1 DFQATT, CDR2 SNEGSKA (reference sequence). The V and J ends lost 5 bases and 1 base respectively, with 9 bases between them. The CDR3 DNA reads as TGCAGTGCTCACCCTCGGAGCAATCAGCCCCAGCATTTT. Protein: CSAHPRSNQPQHF.

Many counts were recorded for this clonotype. V usage is TRBV7-8 and J usage is TRBJ2-7; 9 bases agree with TRBD1. The germline V gene has CDR1 SGHVS and CDR2 FQNEAQ. The ends lost 3 bases at V and 6 bases at J; junction bases unmatched: 0. The CDR3 totals 12 residues. The CDR3: CASSLDRGEQYV. CDR3 DNA sequence: TGTGCCAGCAGCTTGGACAGGGGCGAGCAGTACGTC.

This clonotype is medium-sized. This chain connects TRBV24-1 to TRBJ2-6; D ambiguous. CDR3 length equals 15 residues. CDR1 is KGHDR, CDR2 SFDVKD, per germline. The V and J ends lost 3 bases and 2 bases respectively, with 7 bases between them. In DNA, the CDR3 is TGTGCCACCAGTGATCACAATACTGGGGCCAACGTCCTGACTTTC. Its translation is CATSDHNTGANVLTF.

The DNA of the CDR3 is TGCGCCAGCAGTGCGTACCCGGGTGGGCCAGATACGCAGTATTTT. Its protein product is CASSAYPGGPDTQYF. This sequence joins TRBV10-1 and TRBJ2-3; D is undetermined. Germline values: CDR1 WNHNN, CDR2 SYGVQD (reference sequence). The CDR3 runs 15 residues. V was clipped by 4 bases and J by 4 bases, with 15 bases between them.

This clonotype has ten or more counts. V and J are TRBV10-1 and TRBJ1-2; D remains unclear. The germline CDR1 and CDR2 sequences are WNHNN and SYGVQD (reference sequence). The CDR3 contains 14 residues. The V end was cut by 3 bases, the J end by 9 bases, with 17 bases between. CDR3 protein: CASSEGGSLFRYTF. In DNA form, the CDR3 reads TGCGCCAGCAGTGAAGGTGGCAGCCTTTTCCGCTACACCTTC.